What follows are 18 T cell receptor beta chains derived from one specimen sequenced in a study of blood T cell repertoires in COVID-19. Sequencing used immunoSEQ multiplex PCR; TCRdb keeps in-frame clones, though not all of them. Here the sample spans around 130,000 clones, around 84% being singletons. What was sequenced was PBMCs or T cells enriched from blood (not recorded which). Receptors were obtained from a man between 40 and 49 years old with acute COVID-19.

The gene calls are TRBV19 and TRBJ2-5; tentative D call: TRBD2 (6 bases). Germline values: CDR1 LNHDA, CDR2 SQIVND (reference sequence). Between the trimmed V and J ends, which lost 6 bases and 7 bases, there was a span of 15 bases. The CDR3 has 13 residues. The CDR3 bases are TGTGCCAGTAGCTGGGAGGCAGCTAGGACCCAGTACTTC. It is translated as CASSWEAARTQYF. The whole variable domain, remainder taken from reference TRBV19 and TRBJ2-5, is DGGITQSPKYLFRKEGQNVTLSCEQNLNHDAMYWYRQDPGQGLRLIYYSQIVNDFQKGDIAEGYSVSREKKESFPLTVTSAQKNPTAFYLCASSWEAARTQYFGPGTRLLVL.

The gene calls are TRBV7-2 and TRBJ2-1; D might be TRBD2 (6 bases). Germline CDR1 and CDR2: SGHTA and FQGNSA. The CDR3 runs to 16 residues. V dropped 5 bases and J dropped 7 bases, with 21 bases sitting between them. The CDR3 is CASSLSSGQTGNEQFF. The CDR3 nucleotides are TGTGCCAGCAGCCTTTCCAGCGGGCAAACGGGAAATGAGCAGTTCTTC.

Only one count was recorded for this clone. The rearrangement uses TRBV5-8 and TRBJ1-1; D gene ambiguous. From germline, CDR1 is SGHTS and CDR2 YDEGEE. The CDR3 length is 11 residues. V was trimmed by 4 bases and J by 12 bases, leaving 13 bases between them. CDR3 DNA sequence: TGTGCCAGCAGCAAGGGAGAGCTGTCTTTCTTT. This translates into CASSKGELSFF.

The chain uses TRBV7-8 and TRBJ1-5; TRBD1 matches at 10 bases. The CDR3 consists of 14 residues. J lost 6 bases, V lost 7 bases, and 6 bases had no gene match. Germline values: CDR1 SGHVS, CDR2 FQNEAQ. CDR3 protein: CASTDRGGLQPQHF. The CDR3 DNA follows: TGTGCCAGCACGGACAGGGGGGGACTTCAGCCCCAGCATTTT.

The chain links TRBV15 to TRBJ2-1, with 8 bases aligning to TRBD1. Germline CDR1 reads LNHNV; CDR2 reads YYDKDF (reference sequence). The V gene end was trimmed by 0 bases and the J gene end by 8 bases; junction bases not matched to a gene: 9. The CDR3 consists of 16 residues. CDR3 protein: CATSRDHGQGVDEQFF. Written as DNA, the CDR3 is TGTGCCACCAGCAGAGATCATGGACAGGGCGTGGATGAGCAGTTCTTC. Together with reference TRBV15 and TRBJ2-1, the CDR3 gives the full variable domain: DAMVIQNPRYQVTQFGKPVTLSCSQTLNHNVMYWYQQKSSQAPKLLFHYYDKDFNNEADTPDNFQSRRPNTSFCFLDIRSPGLGDTAMYLCATSRDHGQGVDEQFFGPGTRLTVL.

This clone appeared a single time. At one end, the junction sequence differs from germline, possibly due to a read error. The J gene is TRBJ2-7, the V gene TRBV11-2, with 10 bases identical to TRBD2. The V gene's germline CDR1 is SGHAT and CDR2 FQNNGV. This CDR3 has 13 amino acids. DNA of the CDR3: TGTGCCACCCTAGCGGGGGTCTCCAACGAGCAGTACTTC. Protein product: CATLAGVSNEQYF. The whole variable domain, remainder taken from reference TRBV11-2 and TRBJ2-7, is EAGVAQSPRYKIIEKRQSVAFWCNPISGHATLYWYQQILGQGPKLLIQFQNNGVVDDSQLPKDRFSAERLKGVDSTLKIQPAKLEDSAVYLCATLAGVSNEQYFGPGTRLTVT.

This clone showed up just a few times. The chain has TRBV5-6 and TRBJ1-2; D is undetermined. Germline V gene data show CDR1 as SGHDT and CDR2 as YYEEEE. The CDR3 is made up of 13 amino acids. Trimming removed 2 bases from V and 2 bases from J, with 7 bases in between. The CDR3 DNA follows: TGTGCCAGCAGCTTTAAAGAGAACTATGGCTACACCTTC. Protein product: CASSFKENYGYTF.

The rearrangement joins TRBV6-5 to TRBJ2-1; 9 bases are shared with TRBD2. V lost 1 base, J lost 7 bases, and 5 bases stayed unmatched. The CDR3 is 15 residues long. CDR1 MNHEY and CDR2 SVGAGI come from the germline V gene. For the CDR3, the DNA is TGTGCCAGCAGTTACTTGAGCGGGGGGAAGAATGAGCAGTTCTTC. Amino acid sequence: CASSYLSGGKNEQFF.

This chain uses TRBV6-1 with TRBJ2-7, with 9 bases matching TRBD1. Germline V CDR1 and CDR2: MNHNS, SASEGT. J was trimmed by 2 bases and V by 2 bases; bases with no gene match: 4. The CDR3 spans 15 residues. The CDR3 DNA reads TGTGCCAGCAGTGAAATGACAGGGGGTACCTACGAGCAGTACTTC. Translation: CASSEMTGGTYEQYF.

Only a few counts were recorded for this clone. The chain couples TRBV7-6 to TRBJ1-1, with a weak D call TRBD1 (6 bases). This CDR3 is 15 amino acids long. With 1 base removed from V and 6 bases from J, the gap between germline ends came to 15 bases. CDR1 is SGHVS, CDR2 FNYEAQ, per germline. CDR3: CASSLGQGMSAEAFF. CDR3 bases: TGTGCCAGCAGCTTAGGGCAGGGGATGAGTGCTGAAGCTTTCTTT.

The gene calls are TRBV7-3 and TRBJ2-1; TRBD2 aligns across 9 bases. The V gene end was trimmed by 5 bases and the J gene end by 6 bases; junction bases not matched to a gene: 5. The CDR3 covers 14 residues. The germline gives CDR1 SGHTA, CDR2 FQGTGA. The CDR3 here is CASSGGLAGNEQFF. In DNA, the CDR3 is TGTGCCAGCAGCGGGGGACTAGCAGGCAATGAGCAGTTCTTC.

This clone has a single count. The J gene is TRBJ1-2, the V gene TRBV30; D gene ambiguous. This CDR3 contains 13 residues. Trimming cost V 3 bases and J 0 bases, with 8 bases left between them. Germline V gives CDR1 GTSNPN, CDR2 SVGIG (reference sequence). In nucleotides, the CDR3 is TGTGCCTGGAGGAACTTAACTAACTATGGCTACACCTTC. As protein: CAWRNLTNYGYTF.

CDR3 in amino acids: CASSLVGAGTNYGYTF. The CDR3 nucleotides are TGTGCCAGCAGCTTAGTAGGGGCAGGGACTAACTATGGCTACACCTTC. The J gene is TRBJ1-2, the V gene TRBV7-2; D perhaps matches TRBD1 (5 bases). Trimming cost V 1 base and J 0 bases, with 12 bases left between them. Germline V CDR1 and CDR2: SGHTA, FQGNSA. The CDR3 runs 16 residues.

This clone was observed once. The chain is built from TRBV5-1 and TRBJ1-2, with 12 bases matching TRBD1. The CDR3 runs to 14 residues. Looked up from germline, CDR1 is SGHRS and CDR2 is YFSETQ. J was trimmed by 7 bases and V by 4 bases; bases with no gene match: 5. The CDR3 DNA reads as TGCGCCAGCAGCCCGGGACAGGGGGCAGGTGGCTACACCTTC. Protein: CASSPGQGAGGYTF.

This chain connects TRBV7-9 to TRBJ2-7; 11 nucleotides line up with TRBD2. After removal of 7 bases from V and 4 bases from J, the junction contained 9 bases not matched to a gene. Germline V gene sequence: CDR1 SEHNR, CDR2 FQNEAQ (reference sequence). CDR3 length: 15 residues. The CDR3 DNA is TGTGCCAGCAACGGGGGGACTAGCGGCTTTTACGAGCAGTACTTC. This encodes CASNGGTSGFYEQYF. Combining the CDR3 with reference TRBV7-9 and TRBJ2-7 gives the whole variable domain DTGVSQNPRHKITKRGQNVTFRCDPISEHNRLYWYRQTLGQGPEFLTYFQNEAQLEKSRLLSDRFSAERPKGSFSTLEIQRTEQGDSAMYLCASNGGTSGFYEQYFGPGTRLTVT.

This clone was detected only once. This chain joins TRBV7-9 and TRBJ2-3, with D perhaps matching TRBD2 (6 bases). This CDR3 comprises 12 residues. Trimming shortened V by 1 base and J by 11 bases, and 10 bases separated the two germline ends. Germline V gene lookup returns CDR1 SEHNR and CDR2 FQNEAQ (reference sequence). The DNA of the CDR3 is TGTGCCAGCAGCTTAGGCGGGGAGAGGCAGTATTTT. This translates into CASSLGGERQYF.

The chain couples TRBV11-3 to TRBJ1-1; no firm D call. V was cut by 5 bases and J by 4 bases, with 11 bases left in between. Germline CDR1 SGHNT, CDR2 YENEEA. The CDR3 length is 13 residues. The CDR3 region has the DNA TGTGCCAGCAGCCCCCGTGAGGGCACTGAAGCTTTCTTT. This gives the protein CASSPREGTEAFF. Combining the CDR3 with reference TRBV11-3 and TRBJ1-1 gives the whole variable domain EAGVVQSPRYKIIEKKQPVAFWCNPISGHNTLYWYLQNLGQGPELLIRYENEEAVDDSQLPKDRFSAERLKGVDSTLKIQPAELGDSAVYLCASSPREGTEAFFGQGTRLTVV.

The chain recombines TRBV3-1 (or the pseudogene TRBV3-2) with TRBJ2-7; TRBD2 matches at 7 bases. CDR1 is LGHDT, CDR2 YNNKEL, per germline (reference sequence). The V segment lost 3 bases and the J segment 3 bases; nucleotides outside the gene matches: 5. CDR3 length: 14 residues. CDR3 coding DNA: TGTGCCAGCAGCCAGGGGGGGTGGGTCTACGAGCAGTACTTC. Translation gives CASSQGGWVYEQYF.